The 18 T cell receptor beta chains presented below share a single source sample, sequenced in a study of shared clonotypes between healthy human individuals. It was CD45RO-negative cells, positively selected for CCR7, that made up naive CD8 cells, with terminally differentiated effector memory CD45RA+ cells excluded. Some clones are missing from TCRdb's copy, which holds only in-frame ones; the method was immunoSEQ multiplex PCR. The repertoire holds about 680,000 clones, with 90% to 95% as singletons. The sample consisted of naive CD8+ T cells sorted from blood. The origin of the receptors is a man aged 25 to 45 in good health.

The rearrangement joins TRBV19 to TRBJ2-5; D uncertain. The germline gives CDR1 LNHDA, CDR2 SQIVND (reference sequence). This CDR3 contains 13 residues. The V gene lost 3 bases and the J gene lost 5 bases, with 10 bases spanning the gap. In DNA, the CDR3 is TGTGCCAGTAGTATTGGGGTCTCCGAGACCCAGTACTTC. Translating gives CASSIGVSETQYF.

The chain employs TRBV28 and TRBJ2-6, with TRBD1 matching over 7 bases. Per germline, CDR1 MDHEN and CDR2 SYDVKM. The V segment lost 7 bases and the J segment 0 bases; nucleotides outside the gene matches: 3. The CDR3 covers 15 residues. Written as DNA, the CDR3 is TGTGCCAGCACCGCAGGGGGCTCTGGGGCCAACGTCCTGACTTTC. It yields the protein CASTAGGSGANVLTF. Full variable domain (outside the CDR3, taken from reference TRBV28 and TRBJ2-6): DVKVTQSSRYLVKRTGEKVFLECVQDMDHENMFWYRQDPGLGLRLIYFSYDVKMKEKGDIPEGYSVSREKKERFSLILESASTNQTSMYLCASTAGGSGANVLTFGAGSRLTVL.

The J gene is TRBJ2-4, the V gene TRBV27, with a possible D match to TRBD1 (6 bases). This CDR3 contains 14 residues. From germline, CDR1 is MNHEY and CDR2 SMNVEV (reference sequence). V was pared by 0 bases and J by 7 bases, with 10 bases between. The CDR3 sequence: CASSLSRGLNIQYF. In DNA, the CDR3 is TGTGCCAGCAGTTTATCTAGGGGGTTGAACATTCAGTACTTC.

CDR3 in amino acids: CASSSFVVGGGTEAFF. The CDR3 DNA follows: TGTGCCAGCAGTTCTTTCGTCGTTGGGGGAGGGACAGAAGCTTTCTTT. The V and J genes are TRBV27 and TRBJ1-1; D possibly corresponds to TRBD1 (6 bases). Trimming cost V 4 bases and J 8 bases, with 23 bases left between them. This CDR3 is built from 16 residues. The germline V gene encodes CDR1 MNHEY and CDR2 SMNVEV (reference sequence).

DNA for the CDR3: TGTGTCAGAAGCTTAGTCGGGTGTCGGCGACGGATCTACGAGCAGTACTTC. This codes for CVRSLVGCRRRIYEQYF. V gene TRBV7-5 combines with J gene TRBJ2-7; the D call TRBD2 from the table was never checked on the DNA. TRBV7-5 is a listed pseudogene. This CDR3 comprises 17 residues.

The chain is built from TRBV2 and TRBJ2-3; D remains ambiguous. CDR1 is SNHLY, CDR2 FYNNEI, per germline. The CDR3 consists of 16 residues. Trimming cost V 3 bases and J 2 bases, with 15 bases left between them. This CDR3 reads CASSESQGISTDTQYF. As DNA, the CDR3 is TGTGCCAGCAGTGAGTCGCAAGGGATATCCACAGATACGCAGTATTTT.

The rearrangement uses TRBV29-1 and TRBJ2-1; D is unresolved. The CDR3 covers 10 residues. Trimming took 3 bases from V and 9 from J, leaving 6 bases between them. From germline, CDR1 is SQVTM and CDR2 ANQGSEA. CDR3 sequence reads: CSVDSFEQFF. The CDR3 bases are TGCAGCGTTGATTCTTTTGAGCAGTTCTTC.

A single count supports this clone. The gene calls are TRBV5-5 and TRBJ2-7, with D possibly being TRBD1 (6 bases). CDR3 length: 14 residues. V gave up 5 bases and J gave up 2 bases, with 14 bases separating them. Germline assignment: CDR1 SGHKS and CDR2 YYEKEE (reference sequence). In DNA, the CDR3 is TGTGCCAGCAGAGTCCGGGACATCGCCTACGAGCAGTACTTC. Translation gives CASRVRDIAYEQYF.

The chain uses TRBV19 and TRBJ2-7; 11 positions match TRBD2. Germline CDR1 LNHDA, CDR2 SQIVND (reference sequence). J lost 4 bases, V lost 5 bases, and 7 bases had no gene match. This CDR3 spans 15 amino acids. The CDR3 coding sequence is TGTGCCAGTAGTTGGGGGACTAGCGGAGGTTACGAGCAGTACTTC. Amino acids: CASSWGTSGGYEQYF.

The genes are TRBV6-5 and TRBJ2-2; no clear D gene. The ends were cut back, 0 bases at V and 7 bases at J, with 9 bases in the middle. CDR3 size: 14 residues. CDR1 and CDR2 from the germline V gene are MNHEY and SVGAGI. For the CDR3, the DNA is TGTGCCAGCAGTTACTCGCCCGTACACGGGGAGCTGTTTTTT. Amino acid sequence: CASSYSPVHGELFF.

This clone has a single count. V is TRBV27 and J is TRBJ2-1; 8 bases line up with TRBD2. In germline, CDR1 is MNHEY, CDR2 SMNVEV (reference sequence). The CDR3 is 18 amino acids. V shed 0 bases and J 5 bases; nucleotides not matched to a gene: 12. The CDR3 protein is CASSLSSGSWGAHNEQFF. In DNA form, the CDR3 reads TGTGCCAGCAGTTTATCCAGCGGGAGTTGGGGGGCGCACAATGAGCAGTTCTTC.

The chain couples TRBV27 to TRBJ2-7, with D unresolved. This CDR3 region has 13 residues. The V gene lost 5 bases and the J gene lost 3 bases, with 11 bases spanning the gap. Looked up from germline, CDR1 is MNHEY and CDR2 is SMNVEV (reference sequence). This CDR3 is CASSRRVGYEQYF. The CDR3 bases are TGTGCCAGCAGTCGACGCGTCGGCTACGAGCAGTACTTC.

The J gene is TRBJ2-7, the V gene TRBV6-4; D is unclear. The ends were cut back, 7 bases at V and 4 bases at J, with 14 bases in the middle. CDR1 MRHNA and CDR2 SNTAGT come from the germline V gene. The CDR3 loop spans 13 amino acids. For the CDR3, the DNA is TGTGCCAGCATTCGGCTAGAAGGTTACGAGCAGTACTTC. Translated: CASIRLEGYEQYF.

The gene calls are TRBV29-1 and TRBJ2-5, with 7 bases that match TRBD1. Per germline, CDR1 SQVTM and CDR2 ANQGSEA. V dropped 5 bases and J dropped 2; count of bases not matched to a gene: 5. This CDR3 is 13 amino acids long. The CDR3, as DNA: TGCAGCGTTCGTCGGGACAGACAAGAGACCCAGTACTTC. Translating it yields CSVRRDRQETQYF.

This chain joins TRBV4-1 and TRBJ2-1, with 11 bases aligning to TRBD2. This CDR3 is built from 16 residues. CDR1 and CDR2 from the germline V gene are MGHRA and YSYEKL. The ends lost 1 base at V and 3 bases at J; junction bases unmatched: 2. Here the CDR3 reads CASSQGLAGIYNEQFF. In nucleotides, the CDR3 is TGCGCCAGCAGCCAAGGACTAGCGGGGATCTACAATGAGCAGTTCTTC.

This rearrangement joins TRBV5-6 to TRBJ2-1, with D perhaps matching TRBD1 (6 bases). The CDR3 runs 14 residues. V was clipped by 2 bases and J by 7 bases, with 13 bases between them. CDR1 and CDR2 from the germline V gene are SGHDT and YYEEEE. The CDR3 DNA sequence: TGTGCCAGCAGCTTACGTTGGGGGCGGAATGAGCAGTTCTTC. This codes for CASSLRWGRNEQFF.

This chain links TRBV27 with TRBJ2-5; 8 bases are shared with TRBD1. CDR1 MNHEY and CDR2 SMNVEV come from the germline V gene (reference sequence). The CDR3 has 15 amino acids. J gave up 5 bases and V 6 bases, and 11 bases lay outside the gene matches. The CDR3 nucleotides read TGTGCCAGCAGGGGACAGGAGTGGGCGTTGGAGACCCAGTACTTC. It specifies CASRGQEWALETQYF.

The chain has TRBV28 and TRBJ2-7; TRBD1 matches at 9 bases. V gave up 10 bases and J gave up 2 bases; unmatched junction bases: 9. CDR3 length equals 14 residues. Germline CDR1 and CDR2: MDHEN and SYDVKM. CDR3 residues: CATDGQGHPYEQYF. The CDR3 DNA follows: TGTGCCACCGACGGACAGGGGCACCCCTACGAGCAGTACTTC. Variable domain in full (rest from reference TRBV28 and TRBJ2-7): DVKVTQSSRYLVKRTGEKVFLECVQDMDHENMFWYRQDPGLGLRLIYFSYDVKMKEKGDIPEGYSVSREKKERFSLILESASTNQTSMYLCATDGQGHPYEQYFGPGTRLTVT.